The clone carrying this T cell receptor beta chain was recorded at least ten times. These data come from a study of blood T cell repertoires in COVID-19. Study in general: Samples of COVID-19 (acute and convalescent) were obtained from the United States, Italy and Spain. The analysed material was cDNA or gDNA that came from T cells, B-cell-depleted T cells, or PBMCs.

Original data processing: Estimates of nucleated cell counts were drawn from the amplification of reference gene primers. Repertoires were generated with immunoSEQ multiplex PCR, while TCRdb's copy carries only in-frame clones and drops some. The V and J calls and the clone size are those of that table, but D and trimming were determined from the DNA. Among 250,000 to 350,000 clones listed, approximately 85% were seen once. During active infection, Seattle patients enrolled and were then monitored through disease. The sequenced sample consisted of peripheral blood. The clonotype comes from a human donor with COVID-19, enrolled during active disease. The donor label of this sample is uncertain.

The CDR3 sequence is CASSLRGGEQYF. In DNA form, the CDR3 reads TGTGCCAGCAGCTTACGGGGGGGCGAGCAGTACTTC. The chain links TRBV5-4 to TRBJ2-7; TRBD2 matches at 8 bases. The trim removed 2 bases at V and 6 bases at J, leaving 1 base unmatched. This CDR3 has 12 amino acids. From germline, CDR1 is SGHNT and CDR2 YYREEE (reference sequence).